This TCR beta chain came from a study of Ad26.COV2.S vaccination and SARS-CoV-2 variants. Treatment given: 19 received Ad26.COV2.S at low or high dose, single or two shots; about 5 received placebo; per-sample allocation not given. Sampling happened 63 days after the first vaccine or placebo injection. Donor was an adult aged 18-55 years in Boston. Using immunoSEQ multiplex PCR, the repertoire was profiled, and TCRdb retains in-frame clones only, with some absent. The sample lists more than 300,000 clones; about 86% were seen once. This sample comprised peripheral blood, obtained in a trial of Ad26.COV2.S vaccine versus placebo. This clonotype originated in a person between 18 and 65 years old who received the Ad26.COV2.S COVID-19 vaccine or a placebo.

The CDR3 loop is CAISASGSGDEQFF. Here the CDR3 DNA reads TGTGCCATCAGTGCTAGCGGGAGTGGCGATGAGCAGTTCTTC. This chain connects TRBV10-3 to TRBJ2-1; 10 bases are a match to TRBD2. Trimming at V came to 4 bases and at J to 8 bases, leaving 5 bases not matched to a gene. Germline V gives CDR1 ENHRY, CDR2 SYGVKD. The CDR3 runs to 14 residues.